Sequencing of this T cell receptor beta chain was carried out in a study of control samples from healthy donors and cancer patients. The junction had 3 bases not matched to a gene; V was cut back by 2 bases and J by 7 bases. The CDR3 covers 16 residues. Sequenced by immunoSEQ multiplex PCR; TCRdb stores in-frame clones only, minus some. The table lists under 200,000 clones, around 92% of them singletons. The rearrangement joins TRBV23-1 to TRBJ2-1; 15 positions agree with TRBD2. TRBV23-1 is labeled an ORF, and its function is uncertain. The sequence came from a woman aged 30 to 39 in good health. Sequencing was performed on blood. The CDR3 protein is CASSQGGTSGRNEQFF. The CDR3 region has the DNA TGCGCCAGCAGTCAAGGGGGGACTAGCGGGAGGAATGAGCAGTTCTTC.